This section outlines one T cell receptor beta chain sequence together with its context. The study recruited people aged 18 to 89 years across about two dozen US areas. This specimen belongs to a study of blood T cell repertoires in COVID-19. V lost 5 bases to trimming and J lost 0 bases, with 11 bases between them. CDR3 length: 15 residues. Germline CDR1 is SGHTA and CDR2 is FQGNSA. Per the study methods: Reference gene primer amplification in the assay estimated nucleated cell counts. Only in-frame clones appear in the TCRdb table, and some are missing; sequencing was by immunoSEQ multiplex PCR. V and J calls plus clone size are reproduced from that table; the DNA served to infer D and trimming. Here the sample spans some 330,000 clones, 75% to 90% being singletons.

The genes are TRBV7-2 and TRBJ1-5, with D possibly being TRBD1 (6 bases). This TCR came from a woman in her forties or fifties who had recovered from COVID-19. Specimen: PBMCs or T cells enriched from blood (not recorded which). DNA for the CDR3: TGTGCCAGCAGCCGGGGGGCCCCTAGCAATCAGCCCCAGCATTTT. It yields the protein CASSRGAPSNQPQHF.